This TCR beta chain originates from a study of cytomegalovirus exposure and HLA in healthy donors. General study points: In a later analysis, TCR beta V- and J-gene trimming was associated with a missense DCLRE1C variant. Indistinguishability led to the exclusion of some V segments, TRBV6-2 and TRBV6-3 included.

Looked up from germline, CDR1 is MGHRA and CDR2 is YSYEKL. Unmatched junction bases numbered 7, after V lost 0 bases and J lost 0 bases. This CDR3 is 18 amino acids long. The PCR ran on 60 Vbeta and 13 Jbeta primers. Repertoires were generated with immunoSEQ multiplex PCR, while TCRdb's copy carries only in-frame clones and drops some. The data show 150,000 to 200,000 clones, roughly 80% seen once. Concerning this clone itself: Its antigen is unidentified.

This sequence originates from a man aged 35 to 55 in good health and CMV-seropositive. The material sequenced was PBMCs. This sequence joins TRBV4-1 and TRBJ2-1, with 8 bases lining up with TRBD2. The CDR3 nucleotides read TGCGCCAGCAGCCAAGATGGACTAGCCCGGCGCTCCTACAATGAGCAGTTCTTC. Residues: CASSQDGLARRSYNEQFF.